A single TCR beta chain is shown here with its context. Its antigen is unidentified. The data belong to a study of T cell responses to AZD1222 COVID-19 vaccine. General observations from the study: Spike as a whole was targeted by vaccine-associated CD4 TCRs, dominant at 160-218 and 743-854. Spike-specific TCR depth and breadth grew after two AZD1222 doses. Repertoires were sampled only after the peak T cell response. Donors skewed white British and female; clonal diversity was possibly underestimated.

Repertoires were generated with immunoSEQ multiplex PCR, while TCRdb's copy carries only in-frame clones and drops some. The sample carries about 100,000 clones, approximately 89% recorded once. The germline V gene encodes CDR1 SNHLY and CDR2 FYNNEI. With V trimmed by 5 bases and J by 4 bases, 5 bases remained unmatched. The CDR3 sequence is 14 residues long. This sample comprised peripheral blood, obtained on day 0 of MenACWY control vaccination. The receptor's source is an adult in good health. The gene calls are TRBV2 and TRBJ1-1, with 9 positions matching TRBD1. CDR3 nucleotides: TGTGCCAGCAGTCCGGGACAGGGCCTCACTGAAGCTTTCTTT. Amino acid sequence: CASSPGQGLTEAFF. Using reference TRBV2 and TRBJ1-1 for the parts outside the CDR3, the full variable domain is EPEVTQTPSHQVTQMGQEVILRCVPISNHLYFYWYRQILGQKVEFLVSFYNNEISEKSEIFDDQFSVERPDGSNFTLKIRSTKLEDSAMYFCASSPGQGLTEAFFGQGTRLTVV.